This entry lists 8 T cell receptor beta chains sequenced from one sample in a study of CD8+CD57+ T cells in acquired aplastic anemia. Genomic DNA constituted the template upon which TCR beta VDJ and CDR3 profiling was performed. TCRdb used MiXCR to reprocess the reads, holding one entry per CDR3 protein. The repertoire holds some 190,000 distinct CDR3 sequences, with 35% to 50% as singletons. Source material: sorted CD4+, CD8+, or CD8+CD57+ T cells (not recorded which) from PBMCs. Receptors were obtained from a human donor in good health.

This clonotype came up a few times. The gene calls are TRBV29-1 and TRBJ2-7; 13 bases map to TRBD2. This CDR3 is 14 amino acids long. V was clipped by 6 bases and J by 5 bases; unmatched bases: 7. In germline, CDR1 is SQVTM, CDR2 ANQGSEA. Here the CDR3 reads CSVGLAGVLDEQYF. CDR3 DNA sequence: TGCAGCGTCGGACTAGCGGGAGTGCTTGACGAGCAGTACTTC.

The sample holds a few counts of this clonotype. The chain is built from TRBV28 and TRBJ2-7; D perhaps matches TRBD2 (6 bases). Trimming stripped 6 bases from V and 6 bases from J, with 9 bases between. CDR3 length equals 11 residues. Germline V gives CDR1 MDHEN, CDR2 SYDVKM. CDR3 sequence: CASRGLTEQYF. The CDR3 DNA is TGTGCCAGCAGGGGACTTACCGAGCAGTACTTC.

A word on this clonotype: With a much larger clone just one base away, this may be a read error. The chain links TRBV9 to TRBJ2-1, with a possible D match to TRBD2 (5 bases). Per germline, CDR1 SGDLS and CDR2 YYNGEE. The CDR3 sequence is 15 residues long. V lost 0 bases, J lost 7 bases, and 14 bases lay in between. The CDR3 bases are TGTGCCAGCAGCGTAGGTCTAGCAGGCGGGAATGAGCAGTTCTTC. This gives the protein CASSVGLAGGNEQFF.

The CDR3 bases are TGCGCCAGCAGCCAAGGGGGAGACGAGCAGTACTTC. Translation gives CASSQGGDEQYF. The gene calls are TRBV4-1 and TRBJ2-7, with D possibly matching TRBD2 (5 bases). This CDR3 is 12 amino acids long. V gave up 1 base and J gave up 5 bases, with 6 bases separating them. Germline CDR1 is MGHRA and CDR2 is YSYEKL.

As for this clonotype: A much larger clone differs by one base, so this may be a read error. This chain uses TRBV7-3 with TRBJ1-1; D unresolved. V was clipped by 5 bases and J by 6 bases, with 10 bases between them. The CDR3 has 12 residues. Germline assignment: CDR1 SGHTA and CDR2 FQGTGA. The CDR3 DNA is TGTGCCAGCAGCGGTGGATTTTCTGAAGCTTTCTTT. Translating it yields CASSGGFSEAFF.

The sample holds a few counts of this clonotype. The DNA of the CDR3 is TGTGCCAGCAGCTTACGCCCGGTGGTGCGTGAGCAGTACTTC. Translation: CASSLRPVVREQYF. The chain uses TRBV7-2 and TRBJ2-7; D not certain. This CDR3 region has 14 residues. Germline CDR1 reads SGHTA; CDR2 reads FQGNSA. The V end was cut by 2 bases, the J end by 7 bases, with 15 bases between.

The chain is built from TRBV7-6 and TRBJ1-1; 9 nucleotides align to TRBD1. The CDR3 extends over 14 amino acids. Germline assignment: CDR1 SGHVS and CDR2 FNYEAQ. The junction had 5 bases not matched to a gene; V was cut back by 5 bases and J by 4 bases. The CDR3 DNA sequence: TGTGCCAGCAGCCGGGACAGGGAGATCACTGAAGCTTTCTTT. Translated, it gives CASSRDREITEAFF.

The chain couples TRBV11-2 to TRBJ2-1; D gene ambiguous. The V end lost 1 base, the J end lost 9 bases, and 16 bases lay between the germline ends. Germline V gives CDR1 SGHAT, CDR2 FQNNGV. The CDR3 is made up of 15 amino acids. The CDR3 loop is CASSLGVPLPGEQFF. The CDR3 bases are TGTGCCAGCAGCTTAGGGGTCCCCCTGCCCGGTGAGCAGTTCTTC.